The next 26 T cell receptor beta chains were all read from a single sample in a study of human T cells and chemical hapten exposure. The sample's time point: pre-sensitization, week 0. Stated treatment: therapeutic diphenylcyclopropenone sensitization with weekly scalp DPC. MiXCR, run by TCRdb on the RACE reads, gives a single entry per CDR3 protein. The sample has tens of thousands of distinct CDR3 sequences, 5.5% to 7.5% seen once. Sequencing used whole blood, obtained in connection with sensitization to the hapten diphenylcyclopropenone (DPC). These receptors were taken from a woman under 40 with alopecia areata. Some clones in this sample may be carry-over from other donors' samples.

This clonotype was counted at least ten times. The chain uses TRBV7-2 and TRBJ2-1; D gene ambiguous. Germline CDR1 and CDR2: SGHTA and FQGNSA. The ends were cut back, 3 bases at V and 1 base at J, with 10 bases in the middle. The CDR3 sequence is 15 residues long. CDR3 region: CASSFTRESYNEQFF. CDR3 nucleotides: TGTGCCAGCAGCTTCACGAGAGAGTCCTACAATGAGCAGTTCTTC.

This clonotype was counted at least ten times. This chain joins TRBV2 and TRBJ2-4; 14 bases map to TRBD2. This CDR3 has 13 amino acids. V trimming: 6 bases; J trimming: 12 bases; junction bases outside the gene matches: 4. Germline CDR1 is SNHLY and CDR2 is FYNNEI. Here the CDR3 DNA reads TGTGCCAGCAGGGGGACTAGCGGGGGCCCTCAGTACTTC. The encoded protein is CASRGTSGGPQYF.

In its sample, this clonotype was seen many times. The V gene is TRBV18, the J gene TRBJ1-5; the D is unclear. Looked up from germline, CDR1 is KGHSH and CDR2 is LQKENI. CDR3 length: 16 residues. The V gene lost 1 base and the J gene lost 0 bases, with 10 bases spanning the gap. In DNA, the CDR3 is TGTGCCAGCTCACCACTGGGCGGATCTAGCAATCAGCCCCAGCATTTT. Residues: CASSPLGGSSNQPQHF.

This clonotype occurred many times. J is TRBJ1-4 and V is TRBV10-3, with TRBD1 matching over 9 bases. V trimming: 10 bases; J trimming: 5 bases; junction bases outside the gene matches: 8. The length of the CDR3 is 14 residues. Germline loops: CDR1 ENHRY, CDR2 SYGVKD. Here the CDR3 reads CATGAGTGNEKLFF. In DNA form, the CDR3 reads TGTGCCACGGGAGCCGGGACAGGGAATGAAAAACTGTTTTTT.

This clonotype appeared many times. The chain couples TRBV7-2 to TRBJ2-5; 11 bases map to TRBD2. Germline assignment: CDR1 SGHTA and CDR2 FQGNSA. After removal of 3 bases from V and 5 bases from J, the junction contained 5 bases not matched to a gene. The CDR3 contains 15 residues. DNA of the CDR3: TGTGCCAGCAGCTTTACTAGCGGGGGATGGGAGACCCAGTACTTC. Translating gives CASSFTSGGWETQYF.

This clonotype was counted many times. CDR3 sequence: CASSPSQSVSYEQYF. The CDR3 coding sequence is TGCGCCAGCAGCCCTTCTCAGAGTGTCTCCTACGAGCAGTACTTC. The rearrangement joins TRBV5-1 to TRBJ2-7; D is ambiguous. V dropped 4 bases and J dropped 0 bases, with 14 bases sitting between them. Germline V gives CDR1 SGHRS, CDR2 YFSETQ. The CDR3 runs 15 residues.

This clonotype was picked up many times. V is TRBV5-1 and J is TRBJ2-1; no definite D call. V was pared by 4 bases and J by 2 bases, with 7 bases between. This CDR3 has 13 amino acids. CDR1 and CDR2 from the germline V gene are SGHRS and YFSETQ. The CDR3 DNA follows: TGCGCCAGCAGCATAGGACCCTACAATGAGCAGTTCTTC. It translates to CASSIGPYNEQFF.

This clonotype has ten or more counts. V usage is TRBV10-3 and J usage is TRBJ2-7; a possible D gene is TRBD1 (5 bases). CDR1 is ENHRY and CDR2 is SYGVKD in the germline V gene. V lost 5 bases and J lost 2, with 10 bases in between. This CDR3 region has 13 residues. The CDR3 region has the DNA TGTGCCATCAGTACGGACAAGACCTACGAGCAGTACTTC. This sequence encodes CAISTDKTYEQYF.

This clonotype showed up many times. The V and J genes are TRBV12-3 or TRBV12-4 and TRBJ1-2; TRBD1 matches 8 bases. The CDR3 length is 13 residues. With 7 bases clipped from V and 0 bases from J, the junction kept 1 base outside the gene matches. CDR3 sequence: CASTGQANYGYTF. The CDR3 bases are TGTGCCAGCACGGGACAGGCTAACTATGGCTACACCTTC.

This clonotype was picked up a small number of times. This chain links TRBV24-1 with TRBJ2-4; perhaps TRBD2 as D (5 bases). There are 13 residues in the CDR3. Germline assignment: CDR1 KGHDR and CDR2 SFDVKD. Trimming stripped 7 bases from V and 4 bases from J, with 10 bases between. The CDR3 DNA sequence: TGTGCCACCAGCCGGGGAACTAAAAACATTCAGTACTTC. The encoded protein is CATSRGTKNIQYF.

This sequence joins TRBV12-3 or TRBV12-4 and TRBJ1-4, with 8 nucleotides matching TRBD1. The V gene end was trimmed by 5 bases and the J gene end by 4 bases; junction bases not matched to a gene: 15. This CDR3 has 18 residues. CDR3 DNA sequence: TGTGCCAGCAGTGCAGGACAGGGAATAAACAGCTTTAATGAAAAACTGTTTTTT. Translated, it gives CASSAGQGINSFNEKLFF.

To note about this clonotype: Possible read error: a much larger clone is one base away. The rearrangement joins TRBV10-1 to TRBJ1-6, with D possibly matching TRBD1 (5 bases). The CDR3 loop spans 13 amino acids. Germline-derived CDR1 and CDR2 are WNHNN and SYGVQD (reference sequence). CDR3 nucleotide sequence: TGCGTCAGCAGTGTAGGGGAGAATTCACCCCTCCACTTT. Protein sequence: CVSSVGENSPLHF.

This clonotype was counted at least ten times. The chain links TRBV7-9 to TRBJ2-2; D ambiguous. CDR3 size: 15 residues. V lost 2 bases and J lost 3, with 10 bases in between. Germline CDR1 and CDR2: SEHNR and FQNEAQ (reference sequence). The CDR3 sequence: CASSLTPGDTGELFF. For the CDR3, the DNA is TGTGCCAGCAGCTTAACGCCTGGAGACACCGGGGAGCTGTTTTTT.

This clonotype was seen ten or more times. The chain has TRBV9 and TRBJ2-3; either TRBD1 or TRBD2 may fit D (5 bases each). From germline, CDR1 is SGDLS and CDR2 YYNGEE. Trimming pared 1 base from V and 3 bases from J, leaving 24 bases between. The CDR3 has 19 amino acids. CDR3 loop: CASSVLGVRLGVATDTQYF. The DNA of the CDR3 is TGTGCCAGCAGCGTACTGGGGGTAAGGCTAGGGGTCGCAACAGATACGCAGTATTTT. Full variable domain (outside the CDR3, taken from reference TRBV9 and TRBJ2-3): DSGVTQTPKHLITATGQRVTLRCSPRSGDLSVYWYQQSLDQGLQFLIQYYNGEERAKGNILERFSAQQFPDLHSELNLSSLELGDSALYFCASSVLGVRLGVATDTQYFGPGTRLTVL.

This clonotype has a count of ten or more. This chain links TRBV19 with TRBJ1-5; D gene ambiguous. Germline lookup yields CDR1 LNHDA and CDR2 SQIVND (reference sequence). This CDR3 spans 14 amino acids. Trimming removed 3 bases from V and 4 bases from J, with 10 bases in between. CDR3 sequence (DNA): TGTGCCAGTAGTATTGGAAGACTAAATCAGCCCCAGCATTTT. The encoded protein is CASSIGRLNQPQHF.

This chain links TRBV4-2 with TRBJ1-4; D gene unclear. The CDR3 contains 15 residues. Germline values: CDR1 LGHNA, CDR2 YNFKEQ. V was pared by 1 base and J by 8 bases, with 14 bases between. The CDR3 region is CASSQVPQAQEKLFF. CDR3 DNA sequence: TGTGCCAGCAGCCAAGTGCCCCAAGCTCAGGAAAAACTGTTTTTT.

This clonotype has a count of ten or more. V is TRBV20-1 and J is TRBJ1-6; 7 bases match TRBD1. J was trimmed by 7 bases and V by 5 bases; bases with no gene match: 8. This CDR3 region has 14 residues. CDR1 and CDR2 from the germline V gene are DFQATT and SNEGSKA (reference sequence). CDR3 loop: CSAVGRGSNSPLHF. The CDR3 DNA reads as TGCAGTGCTGTGGGCAGGGGGAGCAATTCACCCCTCCACTTT.

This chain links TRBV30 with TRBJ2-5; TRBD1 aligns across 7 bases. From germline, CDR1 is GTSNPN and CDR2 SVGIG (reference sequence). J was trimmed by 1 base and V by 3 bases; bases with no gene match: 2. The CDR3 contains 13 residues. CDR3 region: CAWSGTVQETQYF. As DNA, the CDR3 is TGTGCCTGGAGCGGGACAGTCCAAGAGACCCAGTACTTC.

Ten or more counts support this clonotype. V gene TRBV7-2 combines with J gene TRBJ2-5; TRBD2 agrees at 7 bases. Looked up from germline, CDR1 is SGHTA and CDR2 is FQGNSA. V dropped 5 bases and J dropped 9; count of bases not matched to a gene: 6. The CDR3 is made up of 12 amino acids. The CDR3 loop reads CASSPNGRAQYF. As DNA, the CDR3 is TGTGCCAGCAGCCCCAATGGGAGGGCCCAGTACTTC.

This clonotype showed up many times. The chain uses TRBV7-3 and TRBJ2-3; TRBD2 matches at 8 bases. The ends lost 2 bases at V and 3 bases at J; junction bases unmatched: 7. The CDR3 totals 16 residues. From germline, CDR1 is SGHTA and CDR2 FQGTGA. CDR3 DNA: TGTGCCAGCAGCTTAGCGGGCGGGGGGTGGACAGATACGCAGTATTTT. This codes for CASSLAGGGWTDTQYF.

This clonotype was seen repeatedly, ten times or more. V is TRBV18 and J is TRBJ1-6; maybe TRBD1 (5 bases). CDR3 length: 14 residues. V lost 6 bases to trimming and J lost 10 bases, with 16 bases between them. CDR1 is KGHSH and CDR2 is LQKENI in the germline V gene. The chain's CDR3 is CASSPTDILSPLHF. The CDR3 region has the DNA TGTGCCAGCTCCCCTACGGACATCCTCTCACCCCTCCACTTT.

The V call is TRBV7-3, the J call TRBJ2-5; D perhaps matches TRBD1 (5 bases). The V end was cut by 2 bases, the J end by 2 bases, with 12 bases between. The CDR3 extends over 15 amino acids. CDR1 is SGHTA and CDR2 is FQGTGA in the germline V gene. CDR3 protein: CASSLLGEWQETQYF. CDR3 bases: TGTGCCAGCAGCTTACTAGGGGAATGGCAAGAGACCCAGTACTTC.

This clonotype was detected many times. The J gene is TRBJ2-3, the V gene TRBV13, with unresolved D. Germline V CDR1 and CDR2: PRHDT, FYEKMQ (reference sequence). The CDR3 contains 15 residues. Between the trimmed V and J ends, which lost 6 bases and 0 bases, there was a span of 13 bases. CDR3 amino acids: CASRSRLTSTDTQYF. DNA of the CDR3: TGTGCCAGCAGGTCAAGACTGACTAGCACAGATACGCAGTATTTT.

The DNA for the CDR3 is TGCAGTGCTTGGGGGCCCGGGGAGCTGTTTTTT. Translated: CSAWGPGELFF. The chain recombines TRBV29-1 with TRBJ2-2; D might be TRBD1 (6 bases). Germline CDR1 is SQVTM and CDR2 is ANQGSEA. This CDR3 comprises 11 residues.

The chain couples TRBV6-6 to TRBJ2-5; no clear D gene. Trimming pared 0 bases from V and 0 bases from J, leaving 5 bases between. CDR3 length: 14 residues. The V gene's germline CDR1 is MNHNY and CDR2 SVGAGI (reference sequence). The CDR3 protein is CASSYSHYQETQYF. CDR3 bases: TGTGCCAGCAGTTACTCCCATTACCAAGAGACCCAGTACTTC.

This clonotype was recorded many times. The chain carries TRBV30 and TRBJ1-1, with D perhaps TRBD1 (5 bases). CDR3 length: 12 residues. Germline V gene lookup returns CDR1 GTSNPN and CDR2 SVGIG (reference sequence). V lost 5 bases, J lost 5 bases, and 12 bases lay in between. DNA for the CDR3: TGTGCCTGGGATCAGGGAGGAACTGAAGCTTTCTTT. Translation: CAWDQGGTEAFF.